The rows below give T cell receptor beta chains drawn from one sample of a study of response to subunit inactivated influenza vaccine. TCRdb fed the RT-PCR reads into MiXCR, producing one record per CDR3 protein. The sample has 650,000 to 850,000 distinct CDR3 sequences; approximately 15% are singletons. The material sequenced was PBMCs from blood, taken around 15 days before vaccination. The receptors stem from a man over 45 who received an inactivated influenza vaccine. Each CDR3 is given with its conserved first and last residue.

j_gene	v_gene	CDR3aa
TRBJ2-1	TRBV28	CASNKEAELKEFF
TRBJ2-1	TRBV9	CASSGSSGRDEQFF
TRBJ2-1	TRBV18	CASSPPKGGRGSSYNEQFF
TRBJ2-1	TRBV4-3	CASSQASTLSYNEQFF
TRBJ2-7	TRBV27	CASSLASSGNEQYF
TRBJ2-1	TRBV6-1	CASREHRGRLDEQFF
TRBJ2-3	TRBV6-2/TRBV6-3	CASSAGVSPDTQYF
TRBJ2-1	TRBV7-2	CASSLDLRWENEQFF
TRBJ1-5	TRBV27	CASHPGQPNQPQHF
TRBJ2-6	TRBV5-1	CASSLWSPAVTAGANVLTF
TRBJ1-1	TRBV18	CASSPPVIQNTEAFF
TRBJ1-2	TRBV6-1	CASRTGQGALANYGYTF
TRBJ2-1	TRBV7-2	CASSLDAAGGRWQFF
TRBJ2-1	TRBV7-7	CACSPSSAGADNEQFF
TRBJ2-1	TRBV6-1	CASSEGQGPYNEQFF
TRBJ2-3	TRBV24-1	CATSPDRVADTQYF
TRBJ2-1	TRBV6-1	CALSGTSGNEQFF
TRBJ1-3	TRBV12-3/TRBV12-4	CASSLRHSGNTIYF
TRBJ2-4	TRBV29-1	CSVETYGVAKNIQYF
TRBJ1-6	TRBV25-1	CASSPGDNSPLHF